The 4 T cell receptor beta chains reported below all come from one sample, sequenced in a study of cytomegalovirus exposure and HLA in healthy donors. Amplification used 60 Vbeta primers and 13 Jbeta primers. The table came from immunoSEQ multiplex PCR; TCRdb's copy has only in-frame clones and leaves some out. The sample records 200,000 or so clones, just over 75% being singletons. Source material: PBMCs. Source of these receptors: a young man in good health and CMV-seronegative.

The J gene is TRBJ1-1, the V gene TRBV11-3; a possible D gene is TRBD1 (5 bases). V lost 1 base to trimming and J lost 5 bases, with 17 bases between them. This CDR3 has 16 residues. Germline lookup yields CDR1 SGHNT and CDR2 YENEEA. This CDR3 reads CASSLGAQGGRTEAFF. CDR3 DNA sequence: TGTGCCAGCAGCTTAGGAGCCCAGGGCGGTCGGACTGAAGCTTTCTTT. Variable domain in full (rest from reference TRBV11-3 and TRBJ1-1): EAGVVQSPRYKIIEKKQPVAFWCNPISGHNTLYWYLQNLGQGPELLIRYENEEAVDDSQLPKDRFSAERLKGVDSTLKIQPAELGDSAVYLCASSLGAQGGRTEAFFGQGTRLTVV.

This clone has just one count. The chain uses TRBV9 and TRBJ2-7; possible D gene TRBD1, 6 bases. V lost 0 bases, J lost 2 bases, and 12 bases lay in between. This CDR3 has 15 amino acids. Germline lookup yields CDR1 SGDLS and CDR2 YYNGEE. The CDR3 loop reads CASSVGFSGAYEQYF. CDR3 nucleotide sequence: TGTGCCAGCAGCGTAGGTTTTTCAGGGGCCTACGAGCAGTACTTC.

CDR3 region: CSASIGQYF. The CDR3 bases are TGCAGTGCCTCAATCGGGCAGTACTTC. The genes are TRBV20-1 and TRBJ2-7, with unresolved D. V lost 6 bases, J lost 9 bases, and 9 bases lay in between. CDR1 and CDR2 (germline): DFQATT, SNEGSKA (reference sequence). The CDR3 runs 9 residues.

This chain uses TRBV4-2 with TRBJ2-7; possibly TRBD2 for D (5 bases). Germline V lookup: CDR1 LGHNA, CDR2 YNFKEQ. The length of the CDR3 is 15 residues. The V end lost 4 bases, the J end lost 5 bases, and 18 bases lay between the germline ends. CDR3 amino acids: CASSPTFEGLNEQYF. CDR3 in DNA: TGTGCCAGCAGCCCCACCTTCGAGGGCCTGAACGAGCAGTACTTC.